Listed below are T cell receptor beta chains from one sample, sequenced in a study of blood T cell repertoires in COVID-19. Clones were sequenced by immunoSEQ multiplex PCR, and TCRdb holds only the in-frame ones, with some missing. The sample has about 120,000 clones, about 80% seen once. Input material: peripheral blood. These receptor sequences come from a man between 70 and 80 years old with active or convalescent COVID-19. The CDR3 runs from the conserved cysteine through the conserved F or W. The D gene is left open where the match is weak. A clone size is listed for some rows: how often the clone was seen (once, few, many), or a class if it is expanded.

abundance	j_gene	d_gene	v_gene	CDR3nt	CDR3aa
NA	TRBJ2-5	TRBD1	TRBV29-1	TGCAGCGTTGAAGATCCCAGGGGGTACCAAGAGACCCAGTACTTC	CSVEDPRGYQETQYF
NA	TRBJ1-5	NA	TRBV6-5	TGTGCCAGCAGGGGACTGGTCTTCCAGCCCCAGCATTTT	CASRGLVFQPQHF
NA	TRBJ1-5	NA	TRBV5-5	TGTGCCAGCAGCCGAGGCTGGGTAGGTCAGCCCCAGCATTTT	CASSRGWVGQPQHF
NA	TRBJ2-2	TRBD1	TRBV7-2	TGTGCCAGCAGCATAAGACAGGGTCGGACCGGGGAGCTGTTTTTT	CASSIRQGRTGELFF
NA	TRBJ2-6	TRBD1	TRBV11-3	TGTGCCAGCAGCTCCCGACAGGGTCGGGCGGGGGCCAACGTCCTGACTTTC	CASSSRQGRAGANVLTF
NA	TRBJ1-5	TRBD1	TRBV28	TGTGCCAGCAGCCAAGGACAGGGTAGCAATCAGCCCCAGCATTTT	CASSQGQGSNQPQHF
NA	TRBJ2-7	TRBD1	TRBV9	TGTGCCAGCAGCGTAGGTGGGACAGGGTCCTACGAGCAGTACTTC	CASSVGGTGSYEQYF
few	TRBJ2-7	NA	TRBV7-4	TGTGCCAGCAGCACCCGGGGGATTAGCTCCTACGAGCAGTACTTC	CASSTRGISSYEQYF
NA	TRBJ2-7	NA	TRBV18	TGTGCCAGCTCACTGGGGGGGGCGGATGACGAGCAGTACTTC	CASSLGGADDEQYF
NA	TRBJ1-1	NA	TRBV27	TGTGCCAGCAGTTTGGAGGGAGGGGGCACTGAAGCTTTCTTT	CASSLEGGGTEAFF
NA	TRBJ2-1	TRBD2	TRBV5-1	TGCGCCAGCAGCTTGGTTCTAGCGGGGAACAATGAGCAGTTCTTC	CASSLVLAGNNEQFF
NA	TRBJ1-6	NA	TRBV6-5	TGTGCCAGCAGTTACTCCCGGGATTCACCCCTCCACTTT	CASSYSRDSPLHF
NA	TRBJ1-1	TRBD1	TRBV5-1	TGCGCCAGCAGCCCCGGACAGGGAACGATGAACACTGAAGCTTTCTTT	CASSPGQGTMNTEAFF
NA	TRBJ1-4	TRBD1	TRBV6-6	TGTGCCAGCAAGGGGACAGGGGTTGAAAAACTGTTTTTT	CASKGTGVEKLFF
NA	TRBJ1-1	NA	TRBV14	TGTGCCAGCACCCCAAGTGGGGGCCCTGAAGCTTTCTTT	CASTPSGGPEAFF
NA	TRBJ2-3	NA	TRBV5-3	TGTGCCAGAAGCTGGACATCTAGCACAGATACGCAGTATTTT	CARSWTSSTDTQYF
NA	TRBJ1-1	NA	TRBV5-5	TGTGCCAGCAGCGCCTCAGGGGACACTGAAGCTTTCTTT	CASSASGDTEAFF
NA	TRBJ2-6	TRBD1	TRBV18	TGTGCCAGCTCACCTCAACAGGGGGCGCCTGGGGCCAACGTCCTGACTTTC	CASSPQQGAPGANVLTF
NA	TRBJ1-6	NA	TRBV18	TGTGCCAGCTCACCGGCGGCTTCCCATTCACCCCTCCACTTT	CASSPAASHSPLHF
NA	TRBJ2-7	TRBD1	TRBV5-1	TGCGCCAGCAGCTTGGGTGGGACAGGGGACTACGAGCAGTACTTC	CASSLGGTGDYEQYF
NA	TRBJ1-1	TRBD1	TRBV30	TGTGCCTGGAGGACAGGGAAAATGAACACTGAAGCTTTCTTT	CAWRTGKMNTEAFF
once	TRBJ2-5	NA	TRBV5-4	TGTGCCAGCAGCTCCGTCCAAGAGACCCAGTACTTC	CASSSVQETQYF
NA	TRBJ1-1	NA	TRBV10-3	TGTGCCATCAGTGAAACGGGAGGGAACCTGAACACTGAAGCTTTCTTT	CAISETGGNLNTEAFF
NA	TRBJ1-1	TRBD1	TRBV19	TGTGCCAGCCGGACAGGGGGAGAAGGTACTGAAGCTTTCTTT	CASRTGGEGTEAFF
NA	TRBJ1-1	NA	TRBV16	TGTGCCAGCAGCCCCAGGGGCGGCGGCACTGAAGCTTTCTTT	CASSPRGGGTEAFF
NA	TRBJ2-1	TRBD2	TRBV7-2	TGTGCCAGCAGCTTATTAGCGGGCTCCTACAATGAGCAGTTCTTC	CASSLLAGSYNEQFF
NA	TRBJ2-3	TRBD2	TRBV9	TGTGCCAGCAGCCCTCTAGCGGGAGGGGGTACAGATACGCAGTATTTT	CASSPLAGGGTDTQYF
NA	TRBJ1-2	TRBD1	TRBV27	TGTGCCAGCAGAGCCTCAGGGGGCACCAACTATGGCTACACCTTC	CASRASGGTNYGYTF
NA	TRBJ2-7	NA	TRBV6-2/TRBV6-3	TGTGCCAGCAGTTACTCGGGTGGGGCTGAGCAGTACTTC	CASSYSGGAEQYF
NA	TRBJ1-4	TRBD1	TRBV30	TGTGCCTGGGCAGGGACAGGAAAGGGAACTAATGAAAAACTGTTTTTT	CAWAGTGKGTNEKLFF
NA	TRBJ1-3	NA	TRBV19	TGTGCCAGTAGTATAGATCGCAGCTCTGGAAACACCATATATTTT	CASSIDRSSGNTIYF
NA	TRBJ1-1	NA	TRBV11-2	TGTGCCAGCAGCTCCCCCCACGGGGGGCCAAACACTGAAGCTTTCTTT	CASSSPHGGPNTEAFF
few	TRBJ1-1	NA	TRBV12-5	TGTGCTAGTGTTGGAGAGGCGGCCCGCACTGAAGCTTTCTTT	CASVGEAARTEAFF
NA	TRBJ1-2	TRBD1	TRBV9	TGTGCCAGCAGCGTAGCCCCGGGACAGGGAGGGTATGGCTACACCTTC	CASSVAPGQGGYGYTF
NA	TRBJ2-2	TRBD2	TRBV7-3	TGTGCCAGCAGCTTAACCATGACTAGCGGTACGAACACCGGGGAGCTGTTTTTT	CASSLTMTSGTNTGELFF
NA	TRBJ1-3	TRBD1	TRBV30	TGTGCCTGGAAACAGGGGGCTGGAAACACCATATATTTT	CAWKQGAGNTIYF
NA	TRBJ2-5	TRBD2	TRBV5-4	TGTGCCAGCAGCTTCAGGGCGGGAGTAGGGGAGACCCAGTACTTC	CASSFRAGVGETQYF
NA	TRBJ2-3	TRBD2	TRBV18	TGTGCCAGCTCACCGGGACTACCTAGCACAGATACGCAGTATTTT	CASSPGLPSTDTQYF
few	TRBJ2-7	NA	TRBV30	TGTGCCGTAGCCGTCTCCTACGAGCAGTACTTC	CAVAVSYEQYF
NA	TRBJ1-1	NA	TRBV18	TGTGCCAGCTCACCAATCTCGACAGAGAACACTGAAGCTTTCTTT	CASSPISTENTEAFF
NA	TRBJ2-1	TRBD2	TRBV5-1	TGCGCCAGCAGCTCCACCCTAGCGGGGGGGCCATACAATGAGCAGTTCTTC	CASSSTLAGGPYNEQFF
NA	TRBJ2-5	TRBD2	TRBV11-3	TGTGCCAGCAGCTTAACCCAAGGACTAGCGGGGGTGGAGACCCAGTACTTC	CASSLTQGLAGVETQYF
NA	TRBJ2-5	NA	TRBV5-1	TGCGCCAGCAGCCCCGGCGAAACCCCTAAGCGGACCCAGTACTTC	CASSPGETPKRTQYF
NA	TRBJ2-2	NA	TRBV11-3	TGTGCCAGCAGCTTACGCGGGGAGCTGTTTTTT	CASSLRGELFF
once	TRBJ2-7	TRBD2	TRBV10-3	TGTGCCGGCGCTCTAGCGGGAGGGTGGGAGCAGTACTTC	CAGALAGGWEQYF
NA	TRBJ1-2	TRBD1	TRBV5-6	TGTGCCAGCAGTGGACAGGGGGCCCACATGGCTGGCTACACCTTC	CASSGQGAHMAGYTF
NA	TRBJ2-5	NA	TRBV24-1	TGTGCCACCAGTGATGCCCAGGGGCCCGGAGAGACCCAGTACTTC	CATSDAQGPGETQYF
NA	TRBJ2-3	TRBD1	TRBV10-3	TGTGCCATCGGGACAGGGAGGACAGATACGCAGTATTTT	CAIGTGRTDTQYF
NA	TRBJ1-1	NA	TRBV5-1	TGCGCCAGCAGCAAGCTCCCCTCGGGGGGGGACACTGAAGCTTTCTTT	CASSKLPSGGDTEAFF
NA	TRBJ1-4	NA	TRBV25-1	TGTGCCAGCAGTGACCCCAATACGCAGGAAAAACTGTTTTTT	CASSDPNTQEKLFF
NA	TRBJ1-4	NA	TRBV2	TGTGCCAGCAGTCCGTCGCGCGGGGCTGGTGAAAAACTGTTTTTT	CASSPSRGAGEKLFF
few	TRBJ1-2	TRBD1	TRBV19	TGTGCCAGTAGTTTGCCCGGGACAGAGGCGGTAGGCTACACCTTC	CASSLPGTEAVGYTF
NA	TRBJ1-3	NA	TRBV3-1/TRBV3-2	TGTGCCAGCAGCCAACCTGGGGCGGCTGGAAACACCATATATTTT	CASSQPGAAGNTIYF
few	TRBJ2-7	TRBD2	TRBV5-1	TGCGCCAGCAGCCCGGGACTAGCGGGGGGACTCCTCGAGCAGTACTTC	CASSPGLAGGLLEQYF
NA	TRBJ1-5	TRBD1	TRBV6-2/TRBV6-3	TGTGCCAGCAGCGCTACAGGGGACCATCAGCCCCAGCATTTT	CASSATGDHQPQHF
NA	TRBJ2-1	TRBD1	TRBV5-4	TGTGCCAGCAGCCAGACGACAGGGTGGGACAATGAGCAGTTCTTC	CASSQTTGWDNEQFF
NA	TRBJ1-5	NA	TRBV3-1/TRBV3-2	TGTGCCAGCAGCCTAGGGGAAAGCAATCAGCCCCAGCATTTT	CASSLGESNQPQHF
NA	TRBJ2-2	NA	TRBV18	TGTGCCAGCTCACCAACGTCAGGCAGACCCGGGGAGCTGTTTTTT	CASSPTSGRPGELFF